Each of the 18 T cell receptor beta chains below was sequenced from the same sample in a study of human T cells and chemical hapten exposure. TCRdb re-called the RACE reads through MiXCR, storing one row per CDR3 protein. This sample carries 100,000 to 150,000 distinct CDR3 sequences, roughly 12% of them seen once, and the ten largest clones take under 2.5%. The time point was: patch test 3, about 24 weeks after DPC sensitization. Specified treatment: therapeutic diphenylcyclopropenone sensitization with weekly scalp DPC. The sample here was whole blood, taken in connection with sensitization to the hapten diphenylcyclopropenone (DPC). These receptors all stem from a woman aged 45-65 years with alopecia areata. Some clones in this sample may be carry-over from other donors' samples.

In this sample, this clonotype turned up a few times. The rearrangement links TRBV20-1 to TRBJ2-5; 9 bases map to TRBD2. Trimming removed 7 bases from V and 7 bases from J; junction bases left unmatched: 10. This CDR3 is built from 13 residues. Germline V gene data show CDR1 as DFQATT and CDR2 as SNEGSKA (reference sequence). The CDR3, as DNA: TGCAGTGTAGCGGGAGCAGTCGCGGGGACCCAGTACTTC. Translating gives CSVAGAVAGTQYF.

The V call is TRBV2, the J call TRBJ2-7; a possible D gene is TRBD2 (5 bases). Trimming took 5 bases from V and 3 from J, leaving 8 bases between them. Germline CDR1 reads SNHLY; CDR2 reads FYNNEI. The CDR3 runs 12 residues. CDR3 protein: CASSQEDYEQYF. CDR3 DNA: TGTGCCAGCAGTCAGGAGGACTACGAGCAGTACTTC.

In its sample, this clonotype was seen a few times. V usage is TRBV7-3 and J usage is TRBJ2-2, with D perhaps TRBD2 (5 bases). Germline values: CDR1 SGHTA, CDR2 FQGTGA. The CDR3 is 17 amino acids. Trimming removed 2 bases at V and 2 bases at J, with 15 bases between. CDR3 DNA sequence: TGTGCCAGCAGCTTACCCAGCGGCGAACCCAACACCGGGGAGCTGTTTTTT. Its protein is CASSLPSGEPNTGELFF.

The rearrangement uses TRBV27 and TRBJ2-1, with TRBD1 as a possible D gene (5 bases). V was cut by 4 bases and J by 6 bases, with 10 bases left in between. CDR1 MNHEY and CDR2 SMNVEV come from the germline V gene (reference sequence). There are 13 residues in the CDR3. DNA for the CDR3: TGTGCCAGCAGTTGGGGCTACCTCAATGAGCAGTTCTTC. It specifies CASSWGYLNEQFF.

The chain recombines TRBV18 with TRBJ2-1, with a tentative D call TRBD1 (6 bases). V was shortened by 4 bases and J by 8 bases, with 18 bases between the two germline ends. This CDR3 region has 15 residues. CDR1 KGHSH and CDR2 LQKENI come from the germline V gene. CDR3 loop: CASSLGAGGRDEQFF. For the CDR3, the DNA is TGTGCCAGCTCACTTGGAGCTGGGGGCAGGGATGAGCAGTTCTTC.

V and J are TRBV28 and TRBJ1-6; 9 nucleotides match TRBD1. The length of the CDR3 is 15 residues. V lost 1 base to trimming and J lost 10 bases; unmatched junction nucleotides: 5. Germline lookup yields CDR1 MDHEN and CDR2 SYDVKM. CDR3 amino acids: CASSLLGQGMSPLHF. The CDR3 DNA reads TGTGCCAGCAGTTTATTGGGACAGGGCATGTCACCCCTCCACTTT. Full variable domain (remainder filled in from reference TRBV28 and TRBJ1-6): DVKVTQSSRYLVKRTGEKVFLECVQDMDHENMFWYRQDPGLGLRLIYFSYDVKMKEKGDIPEGYSVSREKKERFSLILESASTNQTSMYLCASSLLGQGMSPLHFGNGTRLTVT.

The sample holds a few counts of this clonotype. The chain recombines TRBV27 with TRBJ1-4; D call uncertain. V dropped 10 bases and J dropped 7 bases, with 22 bases sitting between them. CDR3 length equals 15 residues. CDR1 and CDR2 (germline): MNHEY, SMNVEV (reference sequence). This chain's CDR3 is CATPLMRVRGEKLFF. The CDR3 nucleotides are TGTGCCACTCCTCTCATGAGGGTCCGGGGTGAAAAACTGTTTTTT.

This clonotype has only a few counts. The chain has TRBV3-1 and TRBJ2-7; TRBD2 might be the D (5 bases). In germline, CDR1 is LGHDT, CDR2 YNNKEL (reference sequence). Trimming removed 1 base from V and 2 bases from J, with 6 bases in between. CDR3 length: 13 amino acids. The CDR3 spells CASSQVGAYEQYF. As DNA, the CDR3 is TGTGCCAGCAGCCAAGTCGGGGCCTACGAGCAGTACTTC.

This clonotype was observed many times. This chain links TRBV20-1 with TRBJ2-1; weak D call: TRBD1 (5 bases). Looked up from germline, CDR1 is DFQATT and CDR2 is SNEGSKA (reference sequence). The V and J ends lost 6 bases and 0 bases respectively, with 12 bases between them. The CDR3 totals 14 residues. This CDR3 reads CSAKGQSSYNEQFF. Here the CDR3 DNA reads TGCAGTGCAAAGGGGCAGAGCTCCTACAATGAGCAGTTCTTC.

The V gene is TRBV12-3 or TRBV12-4, the J gene TRBJ2-7; 9 bases match TRBD1. The CDR3 extends over 13 amino acids. Unmatched junction bases numbered 9, after V lost 4 bases and J lost 11 bases. This chain's CDR3 is CASSSTGGAKEYF. CDR3 bases: TGTGCCAGCAGTTCAACAGGGGGCGCGAAAGAGTACTTC.

This chain joins TRBV28 and TRBJ1-6; D uncertain. Trimming left V 5 bases short and J 8 bases short, with 16 bases between. This CDR3 is built from 15 residues. Germline V lookup: CDR1 MDHEN, CDR2 SYDVKM. CDR3 sequence reads: CASSPPGFSDSPLHF. The CDR3 bases are TGTGCCAGCAGTCCCCCAGGTTTTTCTGATTCACCCCTCCACTTT.

The rearrangement uses TRBV20-1 and TRBJ2-5; 7 nucleotides agree with TRBD1. Trimming took 5 bases from V and 5 from J; bases not matched to a gene: 8. The CDR3 spans 13 residues. Per the germline V gene, CDR1 is DFQATT and CDR2 is SNEGSKA (reference sequence). The CDR3 coding sequence is TGCAGTGCTGGGACAGTCGGTGGCGAGACCCAGTACTTC. It translates to CSAGTVGGETQYF.

On this clonotype itself: This may come from a read error, since a much larger clone is one base off. CDR3 DNA sequence: TGCGCCAGCAGTGTTCCTCTAGCGGGAGGAGTAGATACGCAGTATTTT. Translation gives CASSVPLAGGVDTQYF. This rearrangement joins TRBV10-2 to TRBJ2-3; 11 bases line up with TRBD2. The length of the CDR3 is 16 residues. The V gene's germline CDR1 is WSHSY and CDR2 SAAADI. After removal of 4 bases from V and 5 bases from J, the junction contained 8 bases not matched to a gene.

This clonotype was observed a handful of times. The chain combines TRBV10-3 with TRBJ1-6; unclear D gene. V was trimmed by 11 bases and J by 0 bases, leaving 14 bases between them. CDR1 is ENHRY and CDR2 is SYGVKD in the germline V gene. The CDR3 has 15 amino acids. For the CDR3, the DNA is TGTGCCGCTCGGACCGATAGCTCCTATAATTCACCCCTCCACTTT. Translated: CAARTDSSYNSPLHF.

This clonotype was counted between two and nine times. The chain is built from TRBV2 and TRBJ1-1; 7 bases line up with TRBD1. The V and J ends lost 4 bases and 1 base, in that order; junction bases with no gene match: 15. The CDR3 has 18 residues. Germline V gene lookup returns CDR1 SNHLY and CDR2 FYNNEI. The CDR3 region is CASSALISRTGGNTEAFF. CDR3 bases: TGTGCCAGCAGTGCCCTGATTAGTCGGACAGGCGGGAACACTGAAGCTTTCTTT.

This clonotype was seen repeatedly, ten times or more. The V call is TRBV20-1, the J call TRBJ1-1; tentative D call: TRBD1 (5 bases). The V and J ends lost 2 bases and 5 bases respectively, with 18 bases between them. CDR1 DFQATT and CDR2 SNEGSKA come from the germline V gene (reference sequence). The CDR3 covers 15 residues. The CDR3, as DNA: TGCAGTGCTAGAAGTCGCCAGGGAGTGGGGACTGAAGCTTTCTTT. Its protein product is CSARSRQGVGTEAFF.

J is TRBJ1-1 and V is TRBV6-5, with a tentative D call TRBD1 (6 bases). The CDR3 sequence is 14 residues long. Germline CDR1 MNHEY, CDR2 SVGAGI. With 4 bases removed from V and 5 bases from J, the gap between germline ends came to 14 bases. The DNA for the CDR3 is TGTGCCAGCAGTTCTGGGGGCGGGCGGACTGAAGCTTTCTTT. Translating gives CASSSGGGRTEAFF.

This clonotype was picked up many times. The chain is built from TRBV13 and TRBJ2-1, with D possibly being TRBD1 (6 bases). The CDR3 runs 13 residues. V dropped 1 base and J dropped 9 bases, with 10 bases sitting between them. CDR1 PRHDT and CDR2 FYEKMQ come from the germline V gene (reference sequence). CDR3 nucleotide sequence: TGTGCCAGCAGCTTAGACAGGGTGGCTGAGCAGTTCTTC. Its translation is CASSLDRVAEQFF.